These 27 T cell receptor beta chains were sequenced from one sample in a study of blood T cell repertoires in COVID-19. Measured with immunoSEQ multiplex PCR; TCRdb has only the in-frame clones, and not every one. This table has 45,000 to 65,000 clones, roughly nine tenths appearing once. The material sequenced was peripheral blood. The receptors originated from a human donor in a cohort sampled during active COVID-19.

Here the CDR3 DNA reads TGTGCCAGCAGCCAAATCGGACAGGGTTCGTACTATGGCTACACCTTC. Its protein is CASSQIGQGSYYGYTF. The chain uses TRBV3-1 (or the pseudogene TRBV3-2) and TRBJ1-2; TRBD1 aligns across 8 bases. Germline V gene data show CDR1 as LGHDT and CDR2 as YNNKEL (reference sequence). The trim removed 2 bases at V and 3 bases at J, leaving 8 bases unmatched. This CDR3 comprises 16 residues.

The chain is built from TRBV6-5 and TRBJ2-3; 13 bases line up with TRBD2. This CDR3 is built from 15 residues. Germline V gene lookup returns CDR1 MNHEY and CDR2 SVGAGI. Here the CDR3 DNA reads TGTGCATCGGGAGGGACTAGCGGGGATGCAGATACGCAGTATTTT. Its translation is CASGGTSGDADTQYF.

The chain has TRBV6-5 and TRBJ2-5; 8 bases fit TRBD1. This CDR3 region has 14 residues. The germline gives CDR1 MNHEY, CDR2 SVGAGI. V lost 8 bases to trimming and J lost 4 bases; unmatched junction nucleotides: 9. Here the CDR3 DNA reads TGTGCCAGCGGGGGACAGGCCTTGGGAGAGACCCAGTACTTC. Translating it yields CASGGQALGETQYF.

This chain connects TRBV7-2 to TRBJ2-2, with D possibly TRBD1 on 5 matching bases. The germline CDR1 and CDR2 sequences are SGHTA and FQGNSA. Trimming took 2 bases from V and 7 from J, leaving 14 bases between them. The CDR3 contains 15 residues. CDR3 DNA sequence: TGTGCCAGCAGCTTACAGGGAACGACCGGCGGGGAGCTGTTTTTT. It yields the protein CASSLQGTTGGELFF.

This clone was detected only once. V and J are TRBV7-2 and TRBJ2-3, with D tentatively TRBD2 (5 bases). The CDR3 runs to 15 residues. Looked up from germline, CDR1 is SGHTA and CDR2 is FQGNSA. The V end lost 6 bases, the J end lost 1 base, and 14 bases lay between the germline ends. The CDR3 DNA reads TGTGCCAGCAGGCCTAGCTTTTCGGGCACAGATACGCAGTATTTT. Amino acids: CASRPSFSGTDTQYF.

This clone was counted between two and nine times. V gene TRBV27 combines with J gene TRBJ1-5; D uncertain. The CDR3 covers 16 residues. The germline V gene encodes CDR1 MNHEY and CDR2 SMNVEV (reference sequence). The V gene lost 5 bases and the J gene lost 6 bases, with 20 bases spanning the gap. The CDR3 coding sequence is TGTGCCAGCAGTCCCTTTACGCTGGGTCGGGGTCAGCCCCAGCATTTT. This sequence encodes CASSPFTLGRGQPQHF.

The V gene is TRBV4-2, the J gene TRBJ1-1; D perhaps matches TRBD1 (6 bases). This CDR3 spans 17 amino acids. V lost 0 bases and J 4 bases, leaving 18 bases between the germline ends. Germline lookup yields CDR1 LGHNA and CDR2 YNFKEQ. CDR3 amino acids: CASSQDLGLQGGTEAFF. The CDR3 DNA sequence: TGTGCCAGCAGCCAAGATCTTGGATTACAGGGTGGCACTGAAGCTTTCTTT.

The gene calls are TRBV6-6 and TRBJ2-3; D is possibly TRBD2 (7 bases). This CDR3 is built from 19 residues. Germline V CDR1 and CDR2: MNHNY, SVGAGI (reference sequence). Trimming removed 5 bases from V and 4 bases from J, with 28 bases in between. CDR3 bases: TGTGCCAGCAGTCGACAGCTGGGGGGGCGCCGGCGTGCGTCAGATACGCAGTATTTT. It specifies CASSRQLGGRRRASDTQYF.

This clone has a single count. V is TRBV6-1 and J is TRBJ2-2; a possible D gene is TRBD2 (5 bases). V was clipped by 3 bases and J by 5 bases, with 13 bases between them. From germline, CDR1 is MNHNS and CDR2 SASEGT. The CDR3 spans 15 residues. The CDR3 spells CASSDRGSRTGELFF. The CDR3 nucleotides read TGTGCCAGCAGTGACCGGGGTTCACGGACCGGGGAGCTGTTTTTT.

V is TRBV7-8 and J is TRBJ1-3, with D possibly matching TRBD1 (6 bases). Trimming cost V 1 base and J 3 bases, with 7 bases left between them. The CDR3 sequence is 14 residues long. Germline values: CDR1 SGHVS, CDR2 FQNEAQ. The DNA for the CDR3 is TGTGCCAGCAGCTTAGGAGGGGGTGGAAACACCATATATTTT. Translated: CASSLGGGGNTIYF. Full variable domain (remainder filled in from reference TRBV7-8 and TRBJ1-3): GAGVSQSPRYKVAKRGQDVALRCDPISGHVSLFWYQQALGQGPEFLTYFQNEAQLDKSGLPSDRFFAERPEGSVSTLKIQRTQQEDSAVYLCASSLGGGGNTIYFGEGSWLTVV.

This chain links TRBV6-2 or TRBV6-3 with TRBJ2-7, with D possibly matching TRBD1 (6 bases). Trimming stripped 4 bases from V and 2 bases from J, with 9 bases between. This CDR3 comprises 13 residues. Germline V gene data show CDR1 as MNHEY and CDR2 as SVGEGT. The CDR3 region has the DNA TGTGCCAGCAGTTTAACAGGGACCTACGAGCAGTACTTC. It is translated as CASSLTGTYEQYF.

The genes are TRBV6-2 or TRBV6-3 and TRBJ2-5; 9 positions agree with TRBD2. Trimming at V came to 5 bases and at J to 5 bases, leaving 15 bases not matched to a gene. CDR1 and CDR2 (germline): MNHEY, SVGEGT. CDR3 length: 17 residues. CDR3 in DNA: TGTGCCAGCAGTCCCCGTCGCGGGGGGGCCGTGAGGGAGACCCAGTACTTC. Its translation: CASSPRRGGAVRETQYF.

The rearrangement links TRBV7-6 to TRBJ1-2, with 12 bases fitting TRBD1. There are 18 residues in the CDR3. The junction had 16 bases not matched to a gene; V was cut back by 5 bases and J by 6 bases. The germline V gene encodes CDR1 SGHVS and CDR2 FNYEAQ. The DNA of the CDR3 is TGTGCCAGCAGCCCCACACCGGGACAGGGGGCGCTTGGGGATGGCTACACCTTC. The encoded protein is CASSPTPGQGALGDGYTF.

The V and J genes are TRBV6-1 and TRBJ2-5, with 10 positions matching TRBD1. V lost 1 base and J lost 4; bases outside the gene matches: 6. The CDR3 runs 16 residues. Germline assignment: CDR1 MNHNS and CDR2 SASEGT. CDR3 amino acids: CASSEDWTGGAETQYF. The CDR3 nucleotides are TGTGCCAGCAGTGAAGATTGGACAGGGGGTGCAGAGACCCAGTACTTC.

This clone was picked up one time. This chain links TRBV7-2 with TRBJ2-7, with D perhaps matching TRBD2 (6 bases). The CDR3 length is 17 residues. Trimming removed 0 bases at V and 4 bases at J, with 19 bases between. CDR1 and CDR2 (germline): SGHTA, FQGNSA. This CDR3 is CASSLAPDGGRKYEQYF. CDR3 coding DNA: TGTGCCAGCAGCTTAGCTCCTGACGGAGGGCGAAAGTACGAGCAGTACTTC.

The chain carries TRBV27 and TRBJ1-6; D unresolved. V lost 3 bases, J lost 9 bases, and 18 bases lay in between. The CDR3 sequence is 16 residues long. CDR1 and CDR2 from the germline V gene are MNHEY and SMNVEV (reference sequence). CDR3 sequence (DNA): TGTGCCAGCAGTTTTTACCAATCTATCGGGAGTTCACCCCTCCACTTT. Translation gives CASSFYQSIGSSPLHF.

The chain is built from TRBV27 and TRBJ2-1, with D possibly matching TRBD2 (6 bases). There are 17 residues in the CDR3. The V end lost 5 bases, the J end lost 10 bases, and 27 bases lay between the germline ends. Germline CDR1 MNHEY, CDR2 SMNVEV (reference sequence). The CDR3 is CASSLNPGGVLREEQFF. The CDR3 nucleotides read TGTGCCAGCAGTCTTAACCCGGGCGGGGTGCTCAGGGAGGAGCAGTTCTTC.

The chain recombines TRBV9 with TRBJ1-2, with D possibly TRBD1 on 5 matching bases. This CDR3 contains 14 residues. The V gene's germline CDR1 is SGDLS and CDR2 YYNGEE. The V end lost 6 bases, the J end lost 2 bases, and 14 bases lay between the germline ends. CDR3: CASTVGPTNYGYTF. Here the CDR3 DNA reads TGTGCCAGCACGGTGGGGCCCACCAACTATGGCTACACCTTC.

This clone has just a few counts. In DNA, the CDR3 is TGCGCCAGCAGCCAAGGGACTTACTATAATTCACCCCTCCACTTT. Its protein product is CASSQGTYYNSPLHF. The chain uses TRBV4-1 and TRBJ1-6; D unresolved. V shed 1 base and J shed 3 bases, with 7 bases lying between them. CDR3 length: 15 residues. Germline CDR1 and CDR2: MGHRA and YSYEKL.

The rearrangement uses TRBV5-1 and TRBJ1-1; D remains unclear. CDR1 is SGHRS, CDR2 YFSETQ, per germline. The ends were cut back, 3 bases at V and 2 bases at J, with 8 bases in the middle. The CDR3 runs 13 residues. The CDR3 DNA follows: TGCGCCAGCAGCTCCCCAGGAAACACTGAAGCTTTCTTT. Translating it yields CASSSPGNTEAFF.

The rearrangement uses TRBV12-5 and TRBJ1-4; no definite D call. Germline V gives CDR1 LGHNT, CDR2 FRNRAP. The CDR3 runs 16 residues. V was clipped by 2 bases and J by 0 bases, with 10 bases between them. Here the CDR3 DNA reads TGTGCTAGTGGTTTGACAACCGCAGCAACTAATGAAAAACTGTTTTTT. Encoded protein: CASGLTTAATNEKLFF.

V is TRBV10-1 and J is TRBJ2-5; 8 nucleotides agree with TRBD2. Per the germline V gene, CDR1 is WNHNN and CDR2 is SYGVQD (reference sequence). The CDR3 is 18 amino acids. V trimming: 0 bases; J trimming: 2 bases; junction bases outside the gene matches: 11. This CDR3 is CASSESSGLAGCQETQYF. For the CDR3, the DNA is TGCGCCAGCAGTGAGTCCTCGGGATTAGCGGGGTGTCAAGAGACCCAGTACTTC.

The chain combines TRBV19 with TRBJ1-2; possible D gene TRBD1, 6 bases. The V gene lost 3 bases and the J gene lost 1 base, with 15 bases spanning the gap. The CDR3 has 16 amino acids. CDR1 and CDR2 from the germline V gene are LNHDA and SQIVND (reference sequence). This CDR3 is CASSIFTGRLNYGYTF. In DNA form, the CDR3 reads TGTGCCAGTAGTATTTTTACAGGGCGGCTTAACTATGGCTACACCTTC.

The rearrangement joins TRBV5-4 to TRBJ2-3; 7 bases line up with TRBD1. The length of the CDR3 is 17 residues. Germline trimming cut 4 bases from V and 4 bases from J; bases unmatched to any gene: 15. Germline CDR1 SGHNT, CDR2 YYREEE (reference sequence). The CDR3 sequence: CASSLPTTGFDPDTQYF. The CDR3 bases are TGTGCCAGCAGCCTACCAACGACAGGGTTTGATCCAGATACGCAGTATTTT.

J is TRBJ2-5 and V is TRBV21-1; the table names TRBD1, a call not compared with the DNA. TRBV21-1 is a pseudogene. There are 15 residues in the CDR3. The CDR3 DNA reads as TGTGCCAGCAGCATTCAACAGGGGTACCAAGAGACCCAGTACTTC. Amino acids: CASSIQQGYQETQYF.

This chain joins TRBV7-2 and TRBJ2-5, with 8 bases aligning to TRBD2. Germline V gene sequence: CDR1 SGHTA, CDR2 FQGNSA. The V and J ends lost 2 bases and 2 bases, in that order; junction bases with no gene match: 7. The CDR3 runs to 16 residues. As DNA, the CDR3 is TGTGCCAGCAGCTTAAGACTACTAGCGGCACAAGAGACCCAGTACTTC. The encoded protein is CASSLRLLAAQETQYF.

The chain links TRBV5-1 to TRBJ2-2, with D possibly being TRBD2 (6 bases). CDR3 length: 17 residues. Germline CDR1 is SGHRS and CDR2 is YFSETQ. Trimming shortened V by 5 bases and J by 1 base, and 18 bases separated the two germline ends. The CDR3 DNA is TGCGCCAGCAGACAACGGGGCGGGGCCGAGAACACCGGGGAGCTGTTTTTT. Encoded protein: CASRQRGGAENTGELFF.